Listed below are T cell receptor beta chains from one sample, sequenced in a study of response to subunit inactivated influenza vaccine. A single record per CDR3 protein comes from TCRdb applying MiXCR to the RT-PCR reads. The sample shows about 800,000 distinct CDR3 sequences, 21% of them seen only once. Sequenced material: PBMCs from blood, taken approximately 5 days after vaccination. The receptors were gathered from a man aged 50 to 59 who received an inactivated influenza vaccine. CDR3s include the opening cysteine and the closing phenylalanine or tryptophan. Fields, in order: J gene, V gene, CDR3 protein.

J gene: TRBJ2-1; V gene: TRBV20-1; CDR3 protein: CSARASGDNEQFF
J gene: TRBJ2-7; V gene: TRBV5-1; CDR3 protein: CATSPQAGGTYEQYF
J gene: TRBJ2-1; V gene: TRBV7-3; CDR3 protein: CASSLSREFNEQFF
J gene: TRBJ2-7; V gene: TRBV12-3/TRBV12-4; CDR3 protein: CASSSSGGVQQYF
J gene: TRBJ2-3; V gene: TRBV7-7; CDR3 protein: CASSLVGSCGGAPTDTQYF
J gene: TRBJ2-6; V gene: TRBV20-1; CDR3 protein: CSASISGANVLTF
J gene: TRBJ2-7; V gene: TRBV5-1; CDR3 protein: CASSQIGGASYEQYF
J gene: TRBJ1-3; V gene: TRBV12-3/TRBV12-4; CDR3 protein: CASSFTGLSGNTIYF
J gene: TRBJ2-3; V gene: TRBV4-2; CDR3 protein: CASSQIGLAESTDTQYF
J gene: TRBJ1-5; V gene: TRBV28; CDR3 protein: CASSPTGQGAQPQHF
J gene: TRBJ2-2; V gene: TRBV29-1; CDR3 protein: CSAYRAGELFF
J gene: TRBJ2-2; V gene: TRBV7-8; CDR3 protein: CASRGLANTGELFF
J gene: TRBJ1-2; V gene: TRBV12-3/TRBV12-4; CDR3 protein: CASRPRQGNGYTF
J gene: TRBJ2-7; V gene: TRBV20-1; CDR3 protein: CSAPDYPTMEQYF
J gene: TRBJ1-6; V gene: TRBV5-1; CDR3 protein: CASSVDRYNSPLHF
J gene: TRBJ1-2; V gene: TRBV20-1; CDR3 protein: CSARPTGTRTEGYTF
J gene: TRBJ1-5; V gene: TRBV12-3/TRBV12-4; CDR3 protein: CASSSVGTYQPQHF
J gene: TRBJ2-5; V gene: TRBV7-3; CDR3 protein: CASSLNLLKGETQYF
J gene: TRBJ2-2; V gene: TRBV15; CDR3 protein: CATSSKEEGGDGTGELFF
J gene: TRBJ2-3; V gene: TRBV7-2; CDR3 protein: CASSPRGANTDTQYF
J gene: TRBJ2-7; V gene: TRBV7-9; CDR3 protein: CASSLGPGRGQGDEQYF
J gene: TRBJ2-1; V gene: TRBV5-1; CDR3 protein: CASSLGTSGQQRVNEQFF
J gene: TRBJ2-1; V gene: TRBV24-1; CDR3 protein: CATSESGGNEQFF
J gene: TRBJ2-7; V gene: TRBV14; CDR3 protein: CASSQLLGGRSEQYF
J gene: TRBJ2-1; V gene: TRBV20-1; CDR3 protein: CSARDRIVAAEQFF
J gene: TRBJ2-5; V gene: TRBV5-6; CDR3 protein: CASSLDRIETQYF
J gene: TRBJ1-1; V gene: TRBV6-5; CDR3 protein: CASSYSDGLNTEAFF
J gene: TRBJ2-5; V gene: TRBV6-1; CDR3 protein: CASRSPGKETQYF
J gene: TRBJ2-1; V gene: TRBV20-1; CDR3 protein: CSARSLAGGNEQFF
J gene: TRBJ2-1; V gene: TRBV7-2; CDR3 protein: CASSLLAGGDYNEQFF
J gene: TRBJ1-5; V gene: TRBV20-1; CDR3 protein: CSARVLDYSNQPQHF
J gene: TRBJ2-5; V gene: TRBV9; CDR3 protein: CASSVGLQETQYF
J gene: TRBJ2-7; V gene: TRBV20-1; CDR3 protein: CSARDHKGSSYEQYF
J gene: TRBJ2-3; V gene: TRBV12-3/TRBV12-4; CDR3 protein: CASRSPTGLADTQYF
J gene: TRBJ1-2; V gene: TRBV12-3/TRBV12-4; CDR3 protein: CASSSIGTGGYTF
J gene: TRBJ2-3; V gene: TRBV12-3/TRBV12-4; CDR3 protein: CASSLGNLVADTQYF
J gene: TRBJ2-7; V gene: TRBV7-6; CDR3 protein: CASSLKIWTNHDEQYF
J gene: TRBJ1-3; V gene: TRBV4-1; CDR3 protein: CASSQDPRADTIYF
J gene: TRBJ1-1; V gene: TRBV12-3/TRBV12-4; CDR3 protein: CASSRTGGWAEAFF
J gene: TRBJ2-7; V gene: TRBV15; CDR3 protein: CATSRAGLQNHEQYF
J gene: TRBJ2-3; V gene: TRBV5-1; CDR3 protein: CASSTGTSGFTDTQYF
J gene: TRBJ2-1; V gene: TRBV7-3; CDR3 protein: CASSHKRVPSYNEQFF
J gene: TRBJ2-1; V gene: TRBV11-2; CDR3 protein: CASSSILYNEQFF
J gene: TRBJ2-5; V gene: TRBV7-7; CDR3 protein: CASSRTTGTEETQYF
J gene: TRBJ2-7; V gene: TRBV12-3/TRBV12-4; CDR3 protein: CASSLSRVYEQYF
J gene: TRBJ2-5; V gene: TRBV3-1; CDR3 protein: CASSFRGERRTGTQYF
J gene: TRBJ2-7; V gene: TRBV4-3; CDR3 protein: CASSRSRDYEQYF
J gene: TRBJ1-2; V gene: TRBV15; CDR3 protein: CATSRDREVYYGYTF
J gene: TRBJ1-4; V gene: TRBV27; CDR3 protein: CASSARLTNEKLFF
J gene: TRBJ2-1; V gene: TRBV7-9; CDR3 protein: CASSFSIREQFF
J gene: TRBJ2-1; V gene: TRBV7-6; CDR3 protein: CASGDYNEQFF